The clone carrying this T cell receptor beta chain was detected many times. The data belong to a study of T cells in Graves' hyperthyroidism and ophthalmopathy. TCR beta CDR3 regions were amplified from RNA transcripts. In the first-round RT-PCR of the TCR CDR3, the HTBI primer set was used. TCRdb fed the multiplex PCR reads into MiXCR, producing one record per CDR3 protein. The sample lists around 430,000 distinct CDR3 sequences, 14% to 15% occurring once. Germline V gene sequence: CDR1 MNHNS, CDR2 SASEGT. CDR3 size: 13 residues. The V segment lost 6 bases and the J segment 7 bases; nucleotides outside the gene matches: 8.

This chain connects TRBV6-1 to TRBJ1-2; 7 bases agree with TRBD1. This receptor was taken from a woman under 40 with Graves' hyperthyroidism. The sequencing sample was made of blood. As DNA, the CDR3 is TGTGCCAGCAGGCCCACAGGGGTGGCTGGCTACACCTTC. Translation: CASRPTGVAGYTF.